This T cell receptor beta chain originates from a study of cytomegalovirus exposure and HLA in healthy donors (dated 2017 in TCRdb). Background on the whole study: An earlier analysis of approximately 550 of the donors reported about 290 Gb of sequence data and 100 million to 130 million unique TCR beta sequences from 150 million to 200 million T cells. The study aimed to test whether signatures of past pathogen exposure could be identified by cataloging public T cell receptors. Donor age, sex, ethnicity and CMV serostatus were compiled together with the repertoire data. To study patterns of TCR occurrence, a later analysis re-analyzed previously published TCR beta repertoires from around 670 donors and added high-resolution HLA genotyping. The study combined high-throughput TCR immunosequencing, statistical association of individual TCRs with disease status, and machine learning to predict cytomegalovirus infection status. The number of typed donors differed by locus: roughly 629-640 for A, B, C, DRB1 and DQB1; some 500 for DQA1; approximately 610 for DPA1; and 400 to 480 for DPB1. Among about 390 genotyped donors of the cohort, an average of approximately 230,000 unique TCR beta nucleotide sequences were sequenced per donor, around 20% of them non-productive. In addition to the first cohort of about 650 subjects, a separate validation cohort of 100 to 150 different subjects was used. A later genetic analysis used genome-wide SNP genotypes for about 55% of the 666 donors, treating that subset as a discovery cohort. Class I and class II HLA loci were covered by the typing at four-digit resolution. Several DR-DQ haplotypes were treated as single units for association and clustering because of strong linkage in the cohort. The T cell repertoires of around 670 subjects were profiled by immunosequencing and related to cytomegalovirus serostatus. In the later analysis, no new phenotypic data were used to find candidate immune exposures; instead, reliance was placed on TCR beta sequences and their occurrence across donors. Of the roughly 400 genotyped donors, around 81% fell in the genetic ancestry cluster associated with self-reported Caucasian donors. An earlier analysis of 500 to 650 of the donors applied high-throughput TCR beta sequencing to assess whether each TCR beta V gene segment acted as functional or pseudogenic. Every discovery cohort repertoire had been produced on one sequencing platform. Around 320 gigabases of sequencing data and tens of millions of unique TCR sequences were included in an early release covering several hundred HLA-typed donors. The full study reports these points: A total of fewer than 200 TCR beta chains were listed by the study as associated with cytomegalovirus. In a later genetic analysis, fewer N-insertions in productive TCRs were reported among donors in an Asian-associated ancestry cluster than the roughly 700-donor mean. The cohort was sequenced for TCR beta chains only, and without alpha or paired-chain data the features that could be detected were limited. The classifier was reported to diagnose cytomegalovirus status with high specificity and sensitivity in both the original and validation cohorts. Roughly uniform sequencing depth across donors was assumed in presence/absence analyses, although this assumption may not hold. Strong co-occurrence of HLA alleles, especially DR and DQ, made assigning TCR associations to individual alleles difficult. In a later analysis, several top co-occurrence clusters were reported to appear linked to parvovirus B19, influenza, CMV and Epstein-Barr virus. For the cohort, immune exposure information was limited to CMV serostatus. HLA typing was unavailable for some donors at each locus, so association tests used only the typed subset. A later analysis found that most CMV-associated TCR beta chains appeared HLA-restricted, with HLA associations seemingly driven largely by CMV exposure. In an earlier analysis of around 600 of the donors, most TCR beta V segments appeared in productive rearrangements about 87% or about 30% of the time, broadly matching IMGT annotations. A further reported finding was that TCR beta sequences accurately predicted the HLA-A and HLA-B alleles for most subjects in the first cohort. The authors suggested that the approach could potentially be extended to other disease states and immunological phenotypes. Correlated functional status among segregating V segments might be attributable to linkage disequilibrium, but an unknown experimental factor could not be ruled out. Three of the identified cytomegalovirus-associated TCR beta chains were confirmed in vitro to be specific for cytomegalovirus antigens. V-gene and J-gene trimming of TCR beta chains was associated with a missense DCLRE1C variant in a later genetic analysis, and the association was replicated in an independent cohort. Most TCR sequences were seen in very few donors, while some public TCRs were found in many individuals. In a later analysis, TCR association rates were found to vary across HLA loci, with the most associated TCRs seen for DRB1 alleles and the fewest for HLA-C alleles. Because counts were too low, about 18 rarely observed V segments, including chromosome 9 orphons, were excluded from the earlier analysis of some 540 of the donors. At a false discovery rate of 0.05, a later analysis linked fewer than 20,000 TCR beta sequences to specific HLA alleles. The sequencing pipeline was judged likely to have produced a cluster of highly shared sequence variants as a technical artifact. In a later analysis, HLA-associated TCR beta chains showed more clonal expansion and lower generation probabilities than non-associated chains that were equally common. Because the 87-base-pair reads could not distinguish some IMGT-functional V segments, including TRBV6-2 and TRBV6-3, those segments were excluded.

In total, approximately 610 healthy bone marrow donors made up the cohort. At the time of sampling, every cohort member was nominally healthy, though immune exposures that went unrecorded were likely present. The donor tested CMV seropositive and was one of the 289 seropositive cohort members. Each donor provided a peripheral blood sample, and peripheral blood mononuclear cells were used for TCR beta sequencing. Genomic DNA extraction from the blood cell samples was performed with the Qiagen DNeasy Blood Extraction Kit. Receptor libraries were prepared by the immunoSEQ multiplex PCR assay. The multiplex PCR relied on a mix of 60 forward primers for TCR Vbeta segments and 13 reverse primers for TCR Jbeta segments. A multiplex PCR assay on genomic DNA amplified the CDR3 region of rearranged TCR beta genes. The amplified TCR beta libraries were sequenced on the Illumina HiSeq System as 87-base-pair reads. Regarding the original processing steps: In a later analysis, 77 million or so unique TCR beta chains were counted across the 500 to 850 repertoires, and some 10 million of these chains were shared by at least two donors. Raw reads were error-corrected and collapsed into unique sequences with a nearest-neighbor algorithm that merged closely related sequences to remove PCR and sequencing errors. To assign V, D and J gene segments, CDR3 sequences were aligned to IMGT reference sequences. For a sequence to be retained, at least a six-nucleotide match to both a V gene segment and a J gene segment was required. Rearrangements were classified as productive when the CDR3 lacked stop codons and remained in frame with V and J, and all other rearrangements were classified as non-productive. CDR3 was defined by IMGT convention, running from the second conserved V-encoded cysteine to the conserved J-encoded phenylalanine. The earlier analysis of a few hundred of the donors excluded any sequence lacking an unambiguous match to a single V gene segment. In an earlier analysis of 587 of the donors, a V segment was called functional when productive rearrangements were above 56.7%, and segregating when the standard deviation between donors exceeded 5%. To diagnose cytomegalovirus status from the catalog of TCR beta chain sequences, a statistical classification framework was built. V and J gene assignment, in a later analysis, came from comparing TCR nucleotide sequences with IMGT/GENE-DB human TR gene sequences. A later analysis assigned CDR3 sequences and most-parsimonious VDJ recombination scenarios with the TCRdist pipeline. In a later analysis, every TCR beta chain was defined by the combination of its CDR3 amino acid sequence and its V-gene family, and reads without a unique V-gene family were dropped. To address suspected cross-contamination and a sequencing artifact, a later analysis removed a few hundred highly shared, low-generation-probability nucleotide sequences. In a later analysis, a clonal expansion index for each public chain was calculated from normalized within-repertoire ranks of inferred template counts. Generation probabilities in a later analysis came from a VDJ recombination model fitted to out-of-frame rearrangements, and those results were checked against IGoR. A later analysis scored TCR-TCR, TCR-HLA and TCR-CMV co-occurrence with hypergeometric tests, applying a repertoire-size bias correction to TCR pairs. A later analysis estimated false discovery rates by permuting HLA or CMV assignments 20 times. In a later analysis, co-occurring TCRs were grouped with DBSCAN, and TCRdist sequence similarity was added when clustering was performed within HLA-allele-positive subsets. Repertoires with fewer than 30,000 or more than 120,000 public chains were left out of co-occurrence clustering, as were five repertoires with anomalous nucleotide sharing. This immuneACCESS table, as held by TCRdb, lists in-frame sequences with V and J called but not all clones. Of the missing ones, under half trace to an unresolved V gene in checked studies; the others have no known cause. Clone size and the V and J calls come from that table; the DNA yielded D and trimming. Within this sample are 150,000 to 200,000 clones, with 70% to 80% of them counted one time only. The biggest ten clones account for approximately 4% of the sample.

The CDR3 runs 13 amino acids, cysteine and phenylalanine included. CDR3 DNA only is kept here, 39 bases in frame from base 1. V and J are trimmed by 5 bases and 6 bases, and the gene matches miss 3 bases of the junction. For CDR1 and CDR2, the germline V gene lists SGHRS and YFSETQ. On this clone itself: Its target antigen remains unknown. The input lacks base qualities; no much larger clone sits a single base away.

The source is a woman between 25 and 40 years old in good health and CMV-seropositive. The chain uses TRBV5-1 and TRBJ2-1, with 9 bases in between that match TRBD2. Sample: PBMCs. The sequenced DNA: TGCGCCAGCAGTAAACTAGCGGGCAATGAGCAGTTCTTC. Translated, it gives CASSKLAGNEQFF. Extended through the reference TRBV5-1 and TRBJ2-1 proteins, this CDR3 yields the full variable domain: KAGVTQTPRYLIKTRGQQVTLSCSPISGHRSVSWYQQTPGQGLQFLFEYFSETQRNKGNFPGRFSGRQFSNSRSEMNVSTLELGDSALYLCASSKLAGNEQFFGPGTRLTVL.